Given below is one T cell receptor (beta chain) in context. Its antigen is unknown. The input lacks base qualities; no much larger clone sits a single base away. The data stem from a study of shared clonotypes between healthy human individuals (dated by TCRdb to about 2020). About the study as a whole: The cohort comprised two women and a few men aged 18 to 49 years. To estimate repertoire size and how much clonotype sharing occurs between individuals, the study deeply sequenced the blood TCR repertoires of roughly 5 healthy adults. Libraries were prepared and TCR repertoires were sequenced by different laboratories using diverse techniques, in order to increase sequencing depth and limit assay-specific biases. Leukapheresis yielded between about 0.94 and 8.9 billion PBMCs per donor.

TCR CDR3 regions were amplified from genomic DNA by multiplex PCR using the deep immunoSEQ assay. Extracted genomic DNA from each cell subset was distributed evenly across all wells of several immunoSEQ 96-well plates, and each plate was treated as a replicate. For unsorted PBMC, 300 ng genomic DNA, equal to tens of thousands of T cell genomes, was loaded into each replicate PCR. Ten immunoSEQ deep assay plates were used to sequence unsorted PBMC genomic DNA. The purified libraries were quantified using a Qubit 3.0 fluorometer, sized with a Bioanalyzer 2100, and then quantified again using the KAPA Library Quantification kit. Every immunoSEQ 96-well plate was sequenced on a dedicated single-read 150-cycle Illumina NextSeq 550 flow cell. In the source study's methods: Because the immunoSEQ output included only junctional sequences and no quality scores, the filtering could not be the same as the filtering used for full-length reads. Sequences were annotated with PyIR, a Python wrapper for IgBLAST v1.9, using IMGT germline references to assign V/J genes and CDR3. Any read was removed if the V/J assignment was weak (E-value above 1e-6), the CDR3 was missing, or the read contained stop codons, out-of-frame junctions, or ambiguous translated residues. V3J clonotypes were defined as sequences sharing an identical inferred V gene, J gene, and CDR3 amino acid sequence. Percentage overlap between repertoires was calculated by dividing the number of shared unique clonotypes by the size of the smaller repertoire. Repertoire richness was assessed with RTK rarefaction, the Chao1 estimator, and Recon v2.1 estimates of unobserved clonotypes. The immuneACCESS repertoire file appears here via TCRdb, limited to in-frame rearrangements. These files lack a portion of the clones; in checked studies, under half of the deficit traces to unresolved V genes, and the cause of the others is not known. From that table come the V and J calls and clone size; the DNA was used to work out D and trimming. This sample comprises hundreds of thousands of clones, roughly 79% of them detected only once. The top ten constitute approximately 12% of the sample.

Donors were healthy HIV-negative adults with no recently reported acute infections or vaccinations. Every donor was a Caucasian adult residing in Nashville, Tennessee, USA. For unsorted samples, 100 million or so PBMCs were counted, and genomic DNA was extracted using the QIAamp DNA Blood Mini kit. Blood was collected by leukapheresis, and PBMCs were isolated by Ficoll-Histopaque density gradient centrifugation and then cryopreserved in liquid nitrogen vapor phase. Sequences MGHRA (CDR1) and YSYEKL (CDR2) are obtained from the germline V gene. Compared with germline, V lacks 8 bases and J lacks 7 bases; bases without a gene match: 1. From cysteine to phenylalanine, the CDR3 is 12 amino acids long. Only the CDR3 DNA stays, 36 bases, in frame from base 1. Study-wide findings and limitations: Based on pairwise subsampling, the degree of clonotype sharing among donors was expected to be affected by sequencing depth. Sampling was restricted to blood, and TCR repertoires in tissues likely differ from the TCR repertoires found in blood. Because the study included only a small number of donors, the genetic and exposure-history diversity represented was limited.

Recombination joined TRBV4-1 with TRBJ2-7, with 14 middle bases fitting TRBD2. The sequencing sample was made of PBMCs. This clonotype was obtained from a woman in her thirties or forties in good health. Some clones in this sample may be carry-over from other donors' samples. Read as DNA, the sequence is TGCGCCAGCCGACTAGCGGGAGGGGAGCAGTACTTC. The translation is CASRLAGGEQYF.